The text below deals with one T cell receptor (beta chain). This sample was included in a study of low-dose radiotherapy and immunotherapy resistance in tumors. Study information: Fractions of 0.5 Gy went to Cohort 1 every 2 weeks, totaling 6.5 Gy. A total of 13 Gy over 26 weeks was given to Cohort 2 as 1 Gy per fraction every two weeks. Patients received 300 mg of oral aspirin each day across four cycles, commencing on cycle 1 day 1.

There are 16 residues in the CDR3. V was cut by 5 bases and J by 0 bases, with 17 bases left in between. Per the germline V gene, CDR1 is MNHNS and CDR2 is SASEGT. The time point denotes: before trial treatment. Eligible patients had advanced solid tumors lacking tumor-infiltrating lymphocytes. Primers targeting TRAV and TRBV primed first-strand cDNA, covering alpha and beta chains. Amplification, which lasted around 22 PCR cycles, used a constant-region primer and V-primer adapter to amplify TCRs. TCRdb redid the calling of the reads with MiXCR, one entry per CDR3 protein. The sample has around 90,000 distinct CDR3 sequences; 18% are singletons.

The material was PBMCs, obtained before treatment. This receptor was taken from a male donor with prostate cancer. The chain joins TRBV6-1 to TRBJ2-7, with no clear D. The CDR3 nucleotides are TGTGCCAGCAGTTACTCCTCGATCGGCAGCTCCTACGAGCAGTACTTC. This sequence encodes CASSYSSIGSSYEQYF.